These 18 T cell receptor beta chains share one sample of origin, sequenced in a study of T cells in localized non-small cell lung cancer. Here immunoSEQ multiplex PCR was the method, and the copy in TCRdb shows in-frame clones only, minus some. Of about 40,000 clones in the sample, about 86% are singletons; the top ten hold roughly 6.6%. The specimen was peripheral blood mononuclear cells, collected before any cancer treatment. These receptors all stem from a male donor older than 55 with stage II lung adenocarcinoma.

The chain joins TRBV18 to TRBJ1-1; possibly TRBD1 for D (5 bases). This CDR3 region has 13 residues. Germline lookup yields CDR1 KGHSH and CDR2 LQKENI. Trimming shortened V by 3 bases and J by 11 bases, and 16 bases separated the two germline ends. CDR3 amino acids: CASSPSIEGNAFF. In DNA, the CDR3 is TGTGCCAGCTCACCTAGTATCGAGGGGAATGCTTTCTTT.

The chain has TRBV29-1 and TRBJ2-6; D unresolved. CDR1 is SQVTM, CDR2 ANQGSEA, per germline. V was shortened by 5 bases and J by 0 bases, with 5 bases between the two germline ends. CDR3 size: 13 residues. In DNA, the CDR3 is TGCAGCGTTTGGCCCTCTGGGGCCAACGTCCTGACTTTC. Translated: CSVWPSGANVLTF.

The J gene is TRBJ1-2, the V gene TRBV7-2; D possibly corresponds to TRBD1 (5 bases). Germline CDR1 reads SGHTA; CDR2 reads FQGNSA. V lost 6 bases, J lost 3 bases, and 14 bases lay in between. The CDR3 runs 14 residues. The DNA for the CDR3 is TGTGCCAGCAGGGTGGACTCAGGGTACTATGGCTACACCTTC. Its translation is CASRVDSGYYGYTF.

This chain joins TRBV5-4 and TRBJ1-2, with D possibly TRBD1 on 5 matching bases. Germline loops: CDR1 SGHNT, CDR2 YYREEE (reference sequence). The CDR3 has 16 amino acids. The germline V and J ends were trimmed by 3 bases and 4 bases, with 19 bases remaining between them. The CDR3 DNA reads as TGTGCCAGCAGCTCTGGGGGATTCCTCGGGAGCTATGGCTACACCTTC. This codes for CASSSGGFLGSYGYTF.

Points on this clone: The junction and the germline gene differ at one end; a read error may be behind it. The V and J genes are TRBV7-7 and TRBJ2-3; D is ambiguous. The CDR3 has 14 amino acids. The V gene's germline CDR1 is SSHAT and CDR2 FNYEAQ (reference sequence). The CDR3 protein is CASSLGMPGDTQYF. In DNA, the CDR3 is TGTGCTAGCAGTTTAGGGATGCCCGGGGATACGCAGTATTTT.

The V and J genes are TRBV18 and TRBJ2-3; tentatively, D is TRBD1 (5 bases). Trimming pared 5 bases from V and 5 bases from J, leaving 8 bases between. CDR1 and CDR2 (germline): KGHSH, LQKENI. This CDR3 region has 12 residues. The CDR3 spells CASSSQGDTQYF. CDR3 DNA: TGTGCCAGCTCATCCCAGGGAGATACGCAGTATTTT.

This clone has just one count. The rearrangement uses TRBV11-2 and TRBJ1-5; D not resolved. Germline V gene data show CDR1 as SGHAT and CDR2 as FQNNGV. Trimming stripped 2 bases from V and 2 bases from J, with 4 bases between. CDR3 size: 13 residues. CDR3 coding DNA: TGTGCCAGCAGCTTATCGGGCAATCAGCCCCAGCATTTT. Its translation is CASSLSGNQPQHF.

CDR3 in DNA: TGTGCCAGCAGCTTGGTTGAGGGGAATACGCAGTATTTT. The encoded protein is CASSLVEGNTQYF. The chain employs TRBV5-4 and TRBJ2-3; D may be TRBD1 or TRBD2 (5 bases each). The CDR3 extends over 13 amino acids. Deletions cut 0 bases from V and 7 bases from J, with 9 bases between. Germline CDR1 SGHNT, CDR2 YYREEE (reference sequence). The whole variable domain, remainder taken from reference TRBV5-4 and TRBJ2-3, is ETGVTQSPTHLIKTRGQQVTLRCSSQSGHNTVSWYQQALGQGPQFIFQYYREEENGRGNFPPRFSGLQFPNYSSELNVNALELDDSALYLCASSLVEGNTQYFGPGTRLTVL.

V is TRBV19 and J is TRBJ1-3, with D tentatively TRBD1 (5 bases). V was cut by 10 bases and J by 0 bases, with 10 bases left in between. The CDR3 loop spans 13 amino acids. The germline V gene has CDR1 LNHDA and CDR2 SQIVND (reference sequence). The CDR3 DNA reads TGTGCCACCCGACAGTTCTCTGGAAACACCATATATTTT. Translation gives CATRQFSGNTIYF. The full variable domain, its missing parts supplied by reference TRBV19 and TRBJ1-3, is DGGITQSPKYLFRKEGQNVTLSCEQNLNHDAMYWYRQDPGQGLRLIYYSQIVNDFQKGDIAEGYSVSREKKESFPLTVTSAQKNPTAFYLCATRQFSGNTIYFGEGSWLTVV.

V usage is TRBV5-4 and J usage is TRBJ2-3; 9 bases map to TRBD1. The junction had 10 bases not matched to a gene; V was cut back by 6 bases and J by 11 bases. CDR1 is SGHNT, CDR2 YYREEE, per germline (reference sequence). The CDR3 runs 13 residues. CDR3 in amino acids: CASTEDRTGVQYF. DNA for the CDR3: TGTGCCAGCACCGAGGATCGGACAGGGGTGCAGTATTTT.

This clone was seen a single time. The J gene is TRBJ1-6, the V gene TRBV7-3, with D unclear. Germline CDR1 SGHTA, CDR2 FQGTGA. This CDR3 is built from 13 residues. V lost 0 bases and J 7 bases, leaving 4 bases between the germline ends. CDR3: CASSLTGNSPLHF. For the CDR3, the DNA is TGTGCCAGCAGCTTAACAGGGAATTCACCCCTCCACTTT.

This chain uses TRBV30 with TRBJ1-4; D is possibly TRBD1 (5 bases). Germline CDR1 and CDR2: GTSNPN and SVGIG (reference sequence). There are 13 residues in the CDR3. Trimming cost V 1 base and J 7 bases, with 10 bases left between them. CDR3 amino acids: CAWSGGVAEKLFF. CDR3 nucleotide sequence: TGTGCCTGGAGTGGGGGGGTAGCTGAAAAACTGTTTTTT.

The V and J genes are TRBV2 and TRBJ2-1, with D uncertain. There are 14 residues in the CDR3. The V and J ends lost 1 base and 0 bases respectively, with 4 bases between them. CDR1 and CDR2 from the germline V gene are SNHLY and FYNNEI. This chain's CDR3 is CASSEGLSYNEQFF. The CDR3 DNA reads TGTGCCAGCAGTGAAGGGCTCTCCTACAATGAGCAGTTCTTC.

The rearrangement joins TRBV19 to TRBJ2-1, with D possibly TRBD1 on 5 matching bases. Deletions cut 6 bases from V and 10 bases from J, with 16 bases between. The V gene's germline CDR1 is LNHDA and CDR2 SQIVND (reference sequence). CDR3 length equals 13 residues. In nucleotides, the CDR3 is TGTGCCAGTAGGAGAAGGACATTTGGGGAGCAGTTCTTC. Residues: CASRRRTFGEQFF.

The chain has TRBV5-1 and TRBJ2-7; 7 nucleotides line up with TRBD1. CDR3 length: 14 residues. Germline CDR1 SGHRS, CDR2 YFSETQ. V shed 4 bases and J 2 bases; nucleotides not matched to a gene: 6. In nucleotides, the CDR3 is TGCGCCAGCAGCCCGGCAGACAGGGCCTACGAGCAGTACTTC. Translated: CASSPADRAYEQYF.

The chain carries TRBV11-1 and TRBJ1-1, with a weak D call TRBD1 (5 bases). The CDR3 contains 16 residues. Germline V gives CDR1 SGHAT, CDR2 FQDESV (reference sequence). V lost 5 bases to trimming and J lost 4 bases, with 20 bases between them. The CDR3: CASSRQWGEVGTEAFF. In DNA, the CDR3 is TGTGCCAGCAGCCGTCAATGGGGGGAGGTAGGCACTGAAGCTTTCTTT.

In this sample, this clone turned up once. The V and J genes are TRBV10-3 and TRBJ2-3, with D tentatively TRBD1 (7 bases). Germline CDR1 ENHRY, CDR2 SYGVKD. V lost 3 bases to trimming and J lost 3 bases, with 16 bases between them. There are 16 residues in the CDR3. The DNA for the CDR3 is TGTGCCATCAGTGATACGGCGGGACAGCGAACAGATACGCAGTATTTT. This codes for CAISDTAGQRTDTQYF.

The chain couples TRBV11-2 to TRBJ1-4; D possibly corresponds to TRBD1 (5 bases). Per the germline V gene, CDR1 is SGHAT and CDR2 is FQNNGV. V shed 5 bases and J shed 10 bases, with 14 bases lying between them. This CDR3 is 13 amino acids long. CDR3 amino acids: CASSLGVQGKLFF. The CDR3 DNA is TGTGCCAGCAGCCTAGGGGTTCAGGGAAAACTGTTTTTT.